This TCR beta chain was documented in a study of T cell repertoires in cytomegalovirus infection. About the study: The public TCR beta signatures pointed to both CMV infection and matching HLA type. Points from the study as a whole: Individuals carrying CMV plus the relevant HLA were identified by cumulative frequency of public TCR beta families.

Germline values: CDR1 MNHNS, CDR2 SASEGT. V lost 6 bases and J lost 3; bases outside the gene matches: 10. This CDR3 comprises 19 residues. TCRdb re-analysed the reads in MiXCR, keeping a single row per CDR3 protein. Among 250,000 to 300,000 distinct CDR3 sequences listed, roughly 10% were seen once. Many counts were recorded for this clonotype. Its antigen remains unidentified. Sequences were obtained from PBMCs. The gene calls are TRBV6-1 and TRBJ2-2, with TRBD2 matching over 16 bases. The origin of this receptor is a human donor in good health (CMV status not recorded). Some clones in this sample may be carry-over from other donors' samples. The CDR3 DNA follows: TGTGCCAGCAGAAAAGGGACTAGCGGGAGGGCCGGGGACACCGGGGAGCTGTTTTTT. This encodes CASRKGTSGRAGDTGELFF.